The T cell receptor beta chain described here comes from a study of blood T cell repertoires in COVID-19. Between the trimmed V and J ends, which lost 5 bases and 4 bases, there was a span of 10 bases. The CDR3 spans 12 residues. The germline V gene has CDR1 SQVTM and CDR2 ANQGSEA. Authors' analysis steps: Reference gene primer amplification yielded estimated nucleated cell counts. The protocol was immunoSEQ multiplex PCR, while the TCRdb copy is restricted to in-frame clones and leaves out a portion. The DNA was the basis for D and trimming; V, J and clone size are from that table. The data show about 220,000 clones, 70% to 85% seen once.

What was sequenced was peripheral blood. The genes are TRBV29-1 and TRBJ2-3; a weak D match, TRBD1 (5 bases). The source of this sequence is a man aged 50-60 years with active or convalescent COVID-19. This CDR3 is CSVSTGADTQYF. CDR3 DNA sequence: TGCAGCGTTTCAACAGGAGCAGATACGCAGTATTTT.